The 27 T cell receptor beta chains in this list originate from one sample, sequenced in a study of blood T cell repertoires in COVID-19. Repertoires were generated with immunoSEQ multiplex PCR, while TCRdb's copy carries only in-frame clones and drops some. The repertoire consists of about 200,000 clones, with roughly 85% occurring once and the leading ten covering over 2%. Sequenced sample: peripheral blood. The source is a woman aged 70-85 years with COVID-19, enrolled during active disease.

The chain employs TRBV6-5 and TRBJ2-1, with D possibly TRBD2 on 5 matching bases. The CDR3 loop spans 15 amino acids. Trimming stripped 0 bases from V and 5 bases from J, with 11 bases between. From germline, CDR1 is MNHEY and CDR2 SVGAGI. CDR3 sequence (DNA): TGTGCCAGCAGTTACTCAGGCGGGTTTCACAATGAGCAGTTCTTC. Residues: CASSYSGGFHNEQFF.

The CDR3 bases are TGTGCCAGCAGCTTAAGGATGGGACATCAGAACTATGGCTACACCTTC. It codes for CASSLRMGHQNYGYTF. The chain couples TRBV7-2 to TRBJ1-2; tentative D call: TRBD1 (6 bases). In germline, CDR1 is SGHTA, CDR2 FQGNSA. Trimming pared 2 bases from V and 2 bases from J, leaving 15 bases between. The CDR3 is made up of 16 amino acids.

V gene TRBV9 combines with J gene TRBJ2-3; 8 bases align to TRBD1. This CDR3 has 16 amino acids. V dropped 4 bases and J dropped 2; count of bases not matched to a gene: 9. In germline, CDR1 is SGDLS, CDR2 YYNGEE. CDR3 in DNA: TGTGCCAGCAGCCCACTCACGGGACAGGACACAGATACGCAGTATTTT. This sequence encodes CASSPLTGQDTDTQYF. Complete variable domain (other parts from reference TRBV9 and TRBJ2-3): DSGVTQTPKHLITATGQRVTLRCSPRSGDLSVYWYQQSLDQGLQFLIQYYNGEERAKGNILERFSAQQFPDLHSELNLSSLELGDSALYFCASSPLTGQDTDTQYFGPGTRLTVL.

The chain uses TRBV5-6 and TRBJ2-7, with 9 bases fitting TRBD1. CDR3 length equals 16 residues. V was clipped by 0 bases and J by 3 bases; unmatched bases: 7. The germline gives CDR1 SGHDT, CDR2 YYEEEE. The CDR3 is CASSLGGTGLYYEQYF. The CDR3 DNA reads TGTGCCAGCAGCTTGGGCGGGACAGGGCTGTACTACGAGCAGTACTTC.

This clone was recorded a few times. The chain has TRBV5-1 and TRBJ2-7; 9 positions match TRBD1. The ends lost 4 bases at V and 6 bases at J; junction bases unmatched: 8. From germline, CDR1 is SGHRS and CDR2 YFSETQ. The CDR3 spans 14 residues. CDR3 loop: CASSTGTGLIEQYF. CDR3 bases: TGCGCCAGCAGCACCGGGACAGGGCTGATCGAGCAGTACTTC.

The chain is built from TRBV14 and TRBJ1-1; 7 nucleotides match TRBD1. The V gene's germline CDR1 is SGHDN and CDR2 FVKESK. The ends lost 3 bases at V and 7 bases at J; junction bases unmatched: 11. The CDR3 length is 15 residues. This CDR3 is CASSQARGAPGEAFF. CDR3 nucleotide sequence: TGTGCCAGCAGCCAGGCCAGGGGGGCGCCGGGTGAAGCTTTCTTT.

The rearrangement joins TRBV19 to TRBJ1-5, with 7 positions matching TRBD1. V gave up 5 bases and J gave up 7 bases; unmatched junction bases: 8. The germline V gene has CDR1 LNHDA and CDR2 SQIVND (reference sequence). The CDR3 length is 14 residues. The CDR3 loop is CASSYDRAGQPQHF. CDR3 DNA sequence: TGTGCCAGTAGTTACGACAGGGCAGGGCAGCCCCAGCATTTT.

The rearrangement links TRBV2 to TRBJ2-7; perhaps TRBD2 as D (6 bases). CDR3 length equals 14 residues. Trimming removed 8 bases at V and 2 bases at J, with 16 bases between. CDR1 is SNHLY and CDR2 is FYNNEI in the germline V gene. This chain's CDR3 is CASGVGRGTYEQYF. CDR3 nucleotide sequence: TGTGCCAGCGGGGTCGGGAGAGGGACCTACGAGCAGTACTTC.

The V call is TRBV6-5, the J call TRBJ1-1, with a tentative D call TRBD1 (6 bases). Trimming shortened V by 5 bases and J by 1 base, and 11 bases separated the two germline ends. The germline V gene has CDR1 MNHEY and CDR2 SVGAGI. This CDR3 spans 14 amino acids. CDR3 DNA sequence: TGTGCCAGCAGTCGACAGGCGGCGAACACTGAAGCTTTCTTT. This sequence encodes CASSRQAANTEAFF.

The gene calls are TRBV29-1 and TRBJ2-3; D might be TRBD2 (6 bases). The germline V gene has CDR1 SQVTM and CDR2 ANQGSEA. V lost 7 bases to trimming and J lost 4 bases, with 12 bases between them. The CDR3 covers 12 residues. The CDR3 reads CSGFGGPDTQYF. CDR3 bases: TGCAGCGGTTTCGGGGGTCCAGATACGCAGTATTTT.

The chain carries TRBV9 and TRBJ1-3; possible D gene TRBD1, 5 bases. Trimming took 3 bases from V and 0 from J, leaving 16 bases between them. Per germline, CDR1 SGDLS and CDR2 YYNGEE. The CDR3 length is 17 residues. The CDR3 coding sequence is TGTGCCAGCAGCGCTTCATCCACAGGAATCTCTGGAAACACCATATATTTT. It encodes CASSASSTGISGNTIYF.

V is TRBV6-4 and J is TRBJ1-1; the match to TRBD1 covers 7 bases. This CDR3 contains 13 residues. Germline CDR1 and CDR2: MRHNA and SNTAGT. V lost 3 bases, J lost 3 bases, and 1 base stayed unmatched. The CDR3, as DNA: TGTGCCAGCAGTGAAACAGGGGACACTGAAGCTTTCTTT. Protein: CASSETGDTEAFF.

The chain employs TRBV29-1 and TRBJ2-1, with D unresolved. V dropped 4 bases and J dropped 3 bases, with 4 bases sitting between them. The CDR3 length is 11 residues. Germline V gene sequence: CDR1 SQVTM, CDR2 ANQGSEA. The CDR3 sequence is CSVGDYNEQFF. In DNA, the CDR3 is TGCAGCGTTGGCGACTACAATGAGCAGTTCTTC.

The chain employs TRBV10-3 and TRBJ2-7; TRBD2 is a possible D gene (5 bases). This CDR3 comprises 14 residues. V was trimmed by 5 bases and J by 0 bases, leaving 11 bases between them. CDR1 and CDR2 from the germline V gene are ENHRY and SYGVKD. DNA for the CDR3: TGTGCCATCAGTTGGACTGCGAGCTCCTACGAGCAGTACTTC. Amino acid sequence: CAISWTASSYEQYF.

The chain joins TRBV4-3 to TRBJ2-1; D not resolved. The germline CDR1 and CDR2 sequences are LGHNA and YSLEER. There are 13 residues in the CDR3. V lost 0 bases and J 10 bases, leaving 10 bases between the germline ends. As DNA, the CDR3 is TGCGCCAGCAGCCAAGACCGTAGACAAGAGCAGTTCTTC. This encodes CASSQDRRQEQFF.

V and J are TRBV5-4 and TRBJ2-1; D gene uncertain. The V and J ends lost 3 bases and 7 bases respectively, with 8 bases between them. Germline assignment: CDR1 SGHNT and CDR2 YYREEE (reference sequence). The CDR3 length is 12 residues. CDR3 sequence reads: CASSWSQNEQFF. CDR3 bases: TGTGCCAGCAGCTGGAGCCAGAATGAGCAGTTCTTC. Full variable domain (rest looked up from reference TRBV5-4 and TRBJ2-1): ETGVTQSPTHLIKTRGQQVTLRCSSQSGHNTVSWYQQALGQGPQFIFQYYREEENGRGNFPPRFSGLQFPNYSSELNVNALELDDSALYLCASSWSQNEQFFGPGTRLTVL.

The V gene is TRBV5-5, the J gene TRBJ1-2; 8 nucleotides match TRBD1. The CDR3 runs to 18 residues. The germline CDR1 and CDR2 sequences are SGHKS and YYEKEE (reference sequence). V lost 0 bases and J lost 8; bases outside the gene matches: 18. The CDR3 DNA sequence: TGTGCCAGCAGCTTGGACCCCATCGGGACAGGAGTGCTTCGGGGCTACACCTTC. This gives the protein CASSLDPIGTGVLRGYTF. Based on the CDR3 plus reference TRBV5-5 and TRBJ1-2, the full variable domain is DAGVTQSPTHLIKTRGQQVTLRCSPISGHKSVSWYQQVLGQGPQFIFQYYEKEERGRGNFPDRFSARQFPNYSSELNVNALLLGDSALYLCASSLDPIGTGVLRGYTFGSGTRLTVV.

The chain is built from TRBV13 and TRBJ2-6; D call uncertain. Germline V CDR1 and CDR2: PRHDT, FYEKMQ (reference sequence). This CDR3 has 18 amino acids. V was cut by 3 bases and J by 0 bases, with 15 bases left in between. CDR3 in amino acids: CASSFWADRSSGANVLTF. Here the CDR3 DNA reads TGTGCCAGCAGCTTCTGGGCAGATCGAAGCTCTGGGGCCAACGTCCTGACTTTC.

The gene calls are TRBV15 and TRBJ1-2; 9 positions agree with TRBD1. CDR3 length: 14 residues. Germline-derived CDR1 and CDR2 are LNHNV and YYDKDF (reference sequence). V shed 3 bases, J shed 7 bases, and the junction held 6 bases outside the gene matches. The CDR3 DNA follows: TGTGCCACCAGCAGTCTCACAGGGGGCATTGGCTACACCTTC. Translating gives CATSSLTGGIGYTF.

The chain recombines TRBV3-1 (or the pseudogene TRBV3-2) with TRBJ2-1; 8 nucleotides agree with TRBD2. The V gene end was trimmed by 2 bases and the J gene end by 3 bases; junction bases not matched to a gene: 9. The CDR3 sequence is 17 residues long. Germline V lookup: CDR1 LGHDT, CDR2 YNNKEL (reference sequence). Written as DNA, the CDR3 is TGTGCCAGCAGCCAACCCCTAGCGGGTTCGTTCTACAATGAGCAGTTCTTC. Translating gives CASSQPLAGSFYNEQFF.

The chain combines TRBV24-1 with TRBJ1-5; TRBD1 matches at 7 bases. J lost 5 bases, V lost 7 bases, and 7 bases had no gene match. This CDR3 comprises 14 residues. The germline gives CDR1 KGHDR, CDR2 SFDVKD. CDR3 loop: CATSQTGRDQPQHF. Written as DNA, the CDR3 is TGTGCCACCAGCCAGACAGGGCGCGATCAGCCCCAGCATTTT.

The chain joins TRBV4-1 to TRBJ2-7, with D possibly matching TRBD1 (6 bases). The ends were cut back, 0 bases at V and 6 bases at J, with 18 bases in the middle. The CDR3 extends over 16 amino acids. Germline assignment: CDR1 MGHRA and CDR2 YSYEKL. CDR3 residues: CASSQDPARQGSEQYF. CDR3 bases: TGCGCCAGCAGCCAAGACCCCGCGAGGCAGGGGAGCGAGCAGTACTTC.

The V call is TRBV2, the J call TRBJ2-1; 12 positions match TRBD2. With V trimmed by 9 bases and J by 0 bases, 0 bases remained unmatched. The germline CDR1 and CDR2 sequences are SNHLY and FYNNEI. CDR3 size: 14 residues. CDR3 protein: CARTSGGSYNEQFF. CDR3 DNA sequence: TGTGCCAGGACTAGCGGGGGCTCCTACAATGAGCAGTTCTTC.

This clone has ten or more counts. The V and J genes are TRBV6-2 or TRBV6-3 and TRBJ1-4, with D possibly TRBD1 on 5 matching bases. The germline V and J ends were trimmed by 2 bases and 13 bases, with 17 bases remaining between them. This CDR3 has 14 amino acids. Germline CDR1 and CDR2: MNHEY and SVGEGT. DNA of the CDR3: TGTGCCAGCAGTTACCGCGCGGGAGACAGTGGACTGTTTTTT. Translating it yields CASSYRAGDSGLFF.

This sequence joins TRBV6-2 or TRBV6-3 and TRBJ1-2, with 8 bases identical to TRBD1. This CDR3 has 14 amino acids. Per germline, CDR1 MNHEY and CDR2 SVGEGT. The trim removed 8 bases at V and 4 bases at J, leaving 9 bases unmatched. The CDR3: CASGRSGQAYGYTF. The CDR3 region has the DNA TGTGCCAGCGGCCGATCGGGACAGGCCTATGGCTACACCTTC.

This clone was observed a single time. V and J are TRBV18 and TRBJ2-2; D is uncertain. The V gene's germline CDR1 is KGHSH and CDR2 LQKENI. Trimming removed 3 bases at V and 7 bases at J, with 9 bases between. This CDR3 has 13 residues. The CDR3 loop is CASSPQDGGELFF. Written as DNA, the CDR3 is TGTGCCAGCTCACCTCAGGATGGCGGGGAGCTGTTTTTT.

This sequence joins TRBV27 and TRBJ1-1, with 7 bases that match TRBD1. Germline CDR1 MNHEY, CDR2 SMNVEV (reference sequence). The CDR3 runs 15 residues. V shed 5 bases and J 3 bases; nucleotides not matched to a gene: 9. The CDR3 sequence is CASSPDRLRDTEAFF. For the CDR3, the DNA is TGTGCCAGCAGTCCGGACAGGTTGAGGGACACTGAAGCTTTCTTT.